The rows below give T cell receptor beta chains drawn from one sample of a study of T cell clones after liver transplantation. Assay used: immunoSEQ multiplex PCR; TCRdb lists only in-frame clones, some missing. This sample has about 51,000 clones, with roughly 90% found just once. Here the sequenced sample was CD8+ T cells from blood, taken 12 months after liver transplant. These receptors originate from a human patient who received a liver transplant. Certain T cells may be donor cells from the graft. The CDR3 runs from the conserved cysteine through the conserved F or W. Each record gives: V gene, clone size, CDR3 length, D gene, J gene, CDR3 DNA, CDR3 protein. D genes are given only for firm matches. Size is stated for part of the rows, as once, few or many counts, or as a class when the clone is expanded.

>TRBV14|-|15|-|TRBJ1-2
TGTGCCAGCAGCCAAGAGACGGGACGGCTCTATGGCTACACCTTC
CASSQETGRLYGYTF
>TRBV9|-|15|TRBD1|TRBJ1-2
TGTGCCAGCAGCGCGGGGACAGGGCGGTCCTATGGCTACACCTTC
CASSAGTGRSYGYTF
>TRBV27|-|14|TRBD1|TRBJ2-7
TGTGCCAGCAGTGGACAGGGGGTTATCTACGAGCAGTACTTC
CASSGQGVIYEQYF
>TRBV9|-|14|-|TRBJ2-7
TGTGCCAGCAGCGTAGCCCCATCATCCTACGAGCAGTACTTC
CASSVAPSSYEQYF
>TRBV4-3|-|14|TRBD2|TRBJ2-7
TGCGCCAGCAGTCCGGGACTAGCGTCGCAAGAGCAGTACTTC
CASSPGLASQEQYF
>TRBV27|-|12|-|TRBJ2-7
TGTGCCAGCAGTGGACGGCCCTACGAGCAGTACTTC
CASSGRPYEQYF
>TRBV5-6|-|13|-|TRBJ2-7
TGTGCCAGCAGCTTAGACGGCTCCTACGAGCAGTACTTC
CASSLDGSYEQYF
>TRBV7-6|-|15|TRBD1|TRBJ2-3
TGTGCCAGCAGCTTAGTCGAGGGGGCGAGAGATACGCAGTATTTT
CASSLVEGARDTQYF
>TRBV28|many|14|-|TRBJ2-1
TGTGCCAGCAGTTTAACGGCAGGATGGAATGAGCAGTTCTTC
CASSLTAGWNEQFF
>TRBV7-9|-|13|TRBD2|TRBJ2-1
TGTGCCAGCAGCCCTAAGCGGGAAGTTGAGCAGTTCTTC
CASSPKREVEQFF
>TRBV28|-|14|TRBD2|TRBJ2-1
TGTGCCAGCGAGAGCGGGAGCTCCTACAATGAGCAGTTCTTC
CASESGSSYNEQFF
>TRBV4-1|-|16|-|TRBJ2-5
TGCGCCAGCAGCCAAGATCCTCAGGGGCTCCAAGAGACCCAGTACTTC
CASSQDPQGLQETQYF
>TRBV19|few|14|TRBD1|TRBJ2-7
TGTGCCAGTAGTTCCCGGGACAGGGGCTACGAGCAGTACTTC
CASSSRDRGYEQYF
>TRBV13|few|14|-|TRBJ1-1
TGTGCCAGCCGTCATTTTGGGGGTGGTACTGAAGCTTTCTTT
CASRHFGGGTEAFF
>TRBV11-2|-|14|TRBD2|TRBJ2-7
TGTGCCAGCAGCTTGACTAGCGGGAGGTACGAGCAGTACTTC
CASSLTSGRYEQYF
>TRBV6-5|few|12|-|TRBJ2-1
TGTGCCAGCGGATTTCCCTACAATGAGCAGTTCTTC
CASGFPYNEQFF
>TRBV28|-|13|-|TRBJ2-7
TGTGCCAGCAGTACCGGGACCAACGACGAGCAGTACTTC
CASSTGTNDEQYF
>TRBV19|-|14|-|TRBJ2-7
TGTGCCAGTAGTATAGGGGCCCCAACCTACGAGCAGTACTTC
CASSIGAPTYEQYF
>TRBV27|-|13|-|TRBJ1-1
TGTGCCAGCAGGGGGGGAATGGGAGGTGAAGCTTTCTTT
CASRGGMGGEAFF
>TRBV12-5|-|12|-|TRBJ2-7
TGTGCTAGTGGTTTACAGGGTGCCGAGCAGTACTTC
CASGLQGAEQYF
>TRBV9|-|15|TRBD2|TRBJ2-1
TGTGCCAGCAGCGTTTCAGCGGGAGGGGGCAATGAGCAGTTCTTC
CASSVSAGGGNEQFF
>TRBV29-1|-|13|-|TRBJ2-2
TGCAGCGTGTGGTTGGGGAACACCGGGGAGCTGTTTTTT
CSVWLGNTGELFF
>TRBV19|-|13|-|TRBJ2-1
TGTGCCAGTAGTATAAACAGCAACAATGAGCAGTTCTTC
CASSINSNNEQFF
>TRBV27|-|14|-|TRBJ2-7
TGTGCCAGCAGTTTAGCCGCGGGGTCCCCCGAGCAGTACTTC
CASSLAAGSPEQYF
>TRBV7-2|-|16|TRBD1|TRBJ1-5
TGTGCCAGCAGCTTAGTTGGACAGGGGGGGAATCAGCCCCAGCATTTT
CASSLVGQGGNQPQHF
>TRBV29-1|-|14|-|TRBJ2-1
TGCAGCGTTGAAGGAGGGGAAAGATACAATGAGCAGTTCTTC
CSVEGGERYNEQFF
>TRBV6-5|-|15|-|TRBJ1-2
TGTGCCAGCAGTTACGGGGGGGGAGACATCTATGGCTACACCTTC
CASSYGGGDIYGYTF
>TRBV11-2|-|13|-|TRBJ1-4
TGTGCCAGCAGCTTAGCAGGGAGTGAAAAACTGTTTTTT
CASSLAGSEKLFF
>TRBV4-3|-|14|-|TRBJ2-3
TGCGCCAGCAGCCACTCAATCAGCACAGATACGCAGTATTTT
CASSHSISTDTQYF